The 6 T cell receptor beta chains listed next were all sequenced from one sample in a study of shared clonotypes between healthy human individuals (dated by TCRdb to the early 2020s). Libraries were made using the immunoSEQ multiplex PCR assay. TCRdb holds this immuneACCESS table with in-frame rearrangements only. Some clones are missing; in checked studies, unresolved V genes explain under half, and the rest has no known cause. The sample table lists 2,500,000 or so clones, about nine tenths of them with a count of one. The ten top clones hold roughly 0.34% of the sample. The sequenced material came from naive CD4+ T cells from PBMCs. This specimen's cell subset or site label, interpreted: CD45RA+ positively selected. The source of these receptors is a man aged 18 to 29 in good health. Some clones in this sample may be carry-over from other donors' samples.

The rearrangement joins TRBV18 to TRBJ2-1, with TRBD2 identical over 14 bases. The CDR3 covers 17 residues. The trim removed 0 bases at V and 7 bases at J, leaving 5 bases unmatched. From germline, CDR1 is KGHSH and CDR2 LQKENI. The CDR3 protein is CASSPPGTSGSKNEQFF. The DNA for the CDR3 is TGTGCCAGCTCACCACCGGGGACTAGCGGGAGTAAAAATGAGCAGTTCTTC.

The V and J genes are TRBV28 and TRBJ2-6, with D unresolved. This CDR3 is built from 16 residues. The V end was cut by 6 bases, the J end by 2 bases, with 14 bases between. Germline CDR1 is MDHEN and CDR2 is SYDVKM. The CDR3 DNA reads TGTGCCAGCAGGATGCAGTTTGGGGCTGGGGCCAACGTCCTGACTTTC. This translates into CASRMQFGAGANVLTF.

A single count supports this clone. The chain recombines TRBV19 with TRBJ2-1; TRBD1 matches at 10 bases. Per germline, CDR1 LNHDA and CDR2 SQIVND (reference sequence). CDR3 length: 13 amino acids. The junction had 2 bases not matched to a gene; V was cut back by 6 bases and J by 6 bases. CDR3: CASRRDRGNEQFF. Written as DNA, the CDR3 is TGTGCCAGTAGGAGGGACAGGGGCAATGAGCAGTTCTTC.

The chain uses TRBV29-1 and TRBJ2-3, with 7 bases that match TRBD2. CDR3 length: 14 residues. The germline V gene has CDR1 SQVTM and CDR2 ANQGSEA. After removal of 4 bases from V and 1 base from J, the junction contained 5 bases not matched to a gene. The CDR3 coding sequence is TGCAGCGTTGCGGGGGGAGGAGGCACAGATACGCAGTATTTT. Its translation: CSVAGGGGTDTQYF.

CDR3 sequence reads: CASSHPGGGTYEQYF. The CDR3 coding sequence is TGTGCCAGCAGCCACCCGGGGGGCGGAACCTACGAGCAGTACTTC. The chain employs TRBV14 and TRBJ2-7; perhaps TRBD2 as D (7 bases). V dropped 3 bases and J dropped 2 bases, with 14 bases sitting between them. The CDR3 is 15 residues long. In germline, CDR1 is SGHDN, CDR2 FVKESK.

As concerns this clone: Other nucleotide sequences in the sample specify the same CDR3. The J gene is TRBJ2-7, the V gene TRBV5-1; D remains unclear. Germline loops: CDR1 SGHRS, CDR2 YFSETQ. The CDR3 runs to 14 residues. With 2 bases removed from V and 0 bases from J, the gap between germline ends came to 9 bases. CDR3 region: CASSFSGASYEQYF. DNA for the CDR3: TGCGCCAGCAGCTTTTCGGGTGCCTCCTACGAGCAGTACTTC.